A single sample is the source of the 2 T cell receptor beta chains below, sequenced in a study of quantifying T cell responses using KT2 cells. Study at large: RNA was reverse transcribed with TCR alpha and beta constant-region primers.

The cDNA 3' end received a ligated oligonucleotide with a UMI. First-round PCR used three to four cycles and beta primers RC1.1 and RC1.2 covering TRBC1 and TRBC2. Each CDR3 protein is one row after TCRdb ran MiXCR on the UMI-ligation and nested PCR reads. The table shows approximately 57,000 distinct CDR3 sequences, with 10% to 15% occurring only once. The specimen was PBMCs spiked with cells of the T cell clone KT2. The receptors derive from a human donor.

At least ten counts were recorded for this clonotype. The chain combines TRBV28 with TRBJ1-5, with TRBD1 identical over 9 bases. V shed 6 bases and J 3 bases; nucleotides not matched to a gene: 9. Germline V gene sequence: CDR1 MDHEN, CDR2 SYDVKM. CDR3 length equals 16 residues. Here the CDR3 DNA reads TGTGCCAGCAGATCCCCGGGACAGGGATTCAATCAGCCCCAGCATTTT. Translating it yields CASRSPGQGFNQPQHF.

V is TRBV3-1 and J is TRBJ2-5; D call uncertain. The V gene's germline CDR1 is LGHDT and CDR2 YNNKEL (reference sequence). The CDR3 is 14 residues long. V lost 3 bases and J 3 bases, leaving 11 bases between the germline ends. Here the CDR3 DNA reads TGTGCCAGCAGCCATAACGTCGGAGAAGAGACCCAGTACTTC. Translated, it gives CASSHNVGEETQYF.